The text below deals with one T cell receptor beta chain. Produced via immunoSEQ multiplex PCR; TCRdb's table is partial and in-frame only. The table lists under 85,000 clones, about 91% of them singletons. The ends were cut back, 2 bases at V and 8 bases at J, with 12 bases in the middle. Germline CDR1 is SEHNR and CDR2 is FQNEAQ (reference sequence). CDR3 length: 14 amino acids. This entry belongs to a study of T cell changes during pregnancy in multiple sclerosis. The material sequenced was CD4+ T cells from peripheral blood mononuclear cells, taken in the third trimester of pregnancy. This TCR was recovered from a female donor in good health, enrolled as a control in a pregnancy study. This rearrangement joins TRBV7-9 to TRBJ1-4; D unresolved. CDR3 DNA sequence: TGTGCCAGCAGCTTATCCGGGAGCGACGAAAAACTGTTTTTT. Residues: CASSLSGSDEKLFF.